What follows are 22 T cell receptor beta chains derived from one specimen sequenced in a study of T cells after yellow fever vaccination. From the 5' RACE reads, TCRdb called clonotypes with MiXCR, one entry per CDR3 protein. The sample lists hundreds of thousands of distinct CDR3 sequences, roughly 8.7% seen once, with around 17% in the top ten. Sequenced material: PBMCs, taken on the day of the first yellow fever vaccination. The receptors were gathered from a man between 18 and 35 years old who received the YFV17D yellow fever vaccine.

This rearrangement joins TRBV29-1 to TRBJ1-1; D remains unclear. CDR1 SQVTM and CDR2 ANQGSEA come from the germline V gene. V lost 4 bases and J lost 1, with 10 bases in between. The CDR3 sequence is 13 residues long. This CDR3 is CSVGGYRNTEAFF. DNA for the CDR3: TGCAGCGTTGGGGGTTATAGGAACACTGAAGCTTTCTTT.

This clonotype was observed a few times. The chain has TRBV7-2 and TRBJ2-2; no definite D call. The germline V gene encodes CDR1 SGHTA and CDR2 FQGNSA. The V and J ends lost 6 bases and 4 bases respectively, with 9 bases between them. The CDR3 runs to 13 residues. The CDR3 nucleotides read TGTGCCAGCAGACTTCTATTCACCGGGGAGCTGTTTTTT. Translating gives CASRLLFTGELFF. Variable domain in full (rest from reference TRBV7-2 and TRBJ2-2): GAGVSQSPSNKVTEKGKDVELRCDPISGHTALYWYRQSLGQGLEFLIYFQGNSAPDKSGLPSDRFSAERTGGSVSTLTIQRTQQEDSAVYLCASRLLFTGELFFGEGSRLTVL.

V is TRBV7-6 and J is TRBJ1-6, with TRBD1 as a possible D gene (6 bases). Germline V gene data show CDR1 as SGHVS and CDR2 as FNYEAQ. Trimming cost V 1 base and J 7 bases, with 14 bases left between them. The CDR3 extends over 16 amino acids. This CDR3 reads CASSLDGRGRNSPLHF. The CDR3 bases are TGTGCCAGCAGCTTAGACGGCAGGGGTAGAAATTCACCCCTCCACTTT.

This clonotype occurred a few times. This chain joins TRBV4-1 and TRBJ2-5; no definite D call. CDR3 size: 15 residues. Germline values: CDR1 MGHRA, CDR2 YSYEKL. V was cut by 1 base and J by 2 bases, with 11 bases left in between. CDR3 DNA sequence: TGCGCCAGCAGCCAAGGGTTCACCGCGCAAGAGACCCAGTACTTC. Translating it yields CASSQGFTAQETQYF.

This clonotype was counted between two and nine times. The genes are TRBV28 and TRBJ2-7; D unresolved. Trimming left V 5 bases short and J 4 bases short, with 9 bases between. Germline assignment: CDR1 MDHEN and CDR2 SYDVKM. The CDR3 runs to 12 residues. Written as DNA, the CDR3 is TGTGCCAGCAGTACCCAGTTTTACGAGCAGTACGTC. This translates into CASSTQFYEQYV.

This clonotype was found a few times. The chain links TRBV6-5 to TRBJ2-3, with a weak D call TRBD2 (5 bases). This CDR3 comprises 12 residues. Trimming pared 0 bases from V and 8 bases from J, leaving 6 bases between. Looked up from germline, CDR1 is MNHEY and CDR2 is SVGAGI. CDR3 residues: CASSYSAGTQYF. The CDR3 DNA follows: TGTGCCAGCAGTTACTCGGCGGGTACGCAGTATTTT.

This clonotype was seen more than once but under ten times. This chain uses TRBV5-1 with TRBJ1-3; D is perhaps TRBD1 (5 bases). V was trimmed by 5 bases and J by 4 bases, leaving 16 bases between them. The CDR3 has 15 amino acids. Germline V gene sequence: CDR1 SGHRS, CDR2 YFSETQ. CDR3 region: CASSLGTLTGNTIYF. CDR3 bases: TGCGCCAGCAGTCTGGGGACGCTGACAGGAAACACCATATATTTT.

This clonotype was counted only a few times. The rearrangement uses TRBV19 and TRBJ2-1, with D uncertain. V lost 3 bases and J lost 0, with 9 bases in between. Looked up from germline, CDR1 is LNHDA and CDR2 is SQIVND (reference sequence). This CDR3 has 15 amino acids. CDR3 amino acids: CASSIDPLSYNEQFF. The CDR3 DNA follows: TGTGCCAGTAGTATCGATCCTCTCTCCTACAATGAGCAGTTCTTC.

The CDR3 loop reads CASSLQVPDSPLHF. The DNA of the CDR3 is TGTGCCAGCAGCTTGCAGGTTCCCGATTCACCCCTCCACTTT. The rearrangement joins TRBV7-2 to TRBJ1-6; no reliable D call. Trimming took off 3 bases at V and 8 bases at J, with 11 bases between the two ends. This CDR3 region has 14 residues. CDR1 SGHTA and CDR2 FQGNSA come from the germline V gene.

This clonotype showed up many times. At one boundary the junction diverges from the germline segment, which might be a read error. The V and J genes are TRBV5-1 and TRBJ1-3, with D possibly being TRBD1 (6 bases). CDR3 length: 14 residues. In germline, CDR1 is SGHRS, CDR2 YFSETQ. The CDR3, as DNA: TGTGCCAGCAGCTTAGGGGGCTCTGGAAACACCATATATTTT. Translating it yields CASSLGGSGNTIYF.

This clonotype has just a few counts. CDR3 amino acids: CASSLSYTTWGNEQFF. The CDR3 coding sequence is TGTGCCAGCAGTTTATCGTACACAACCTGGGGAAATGAGCAGTTCTTC. V gene TRBV27 combines with J gene TRBJ2-1; D is ambiguous. With 0 bases removed from V and 7 bases from J, the gap between germline ends came to 16 bases. Germline CDR1 reads MNHEY; CDR2 reads SMNVEV (reference sequence). This CDR3 contains 16 residues.

The rearrangement joins TRBV9 to TRBJ1-6, with D unclear. V was shortened by 0 bases and J by 14 bases, with 9 bases between the two germline ends. Per the germline V gene, CDR1 is SGDLS and CDR2 is YYNGEE. This CDR3 comprises 12 residues. As DNA, the CDR3 is TGTGCCAGCAGCGTAGTGGGTGGAACCCTCCACTTT. It yields the protein CASSVVGGTLHF.

This clonotype was observed many times. The CDR3 is CASSQVAGATEAFF. CDR3 DNA: TGCGCCAGCAGCCAAGTAGCAGGGGCCACTGAAGCTTTCTTT. V usage is TRBV4-1 and J usage is TRBJ1-1; maybe TRBD1 (6 bases). Germline loops: CDR1 MGHRA, CDR2 YSYEKL. This CDR3 region has 14 residues. V lost 1 base to trimming and J lost 4 bases, with 10 bases between them.

This clonotype was counted ten times or more. The chain uses TRBV7-8 and TRBJ2-4; possibly TRBD1 or TRBD2 for D (5 bases each). This CDR3 contains 15 residues. Germline CDR1 reads SGHVS; CDR2 reads FQNEAQ. V was shortened by 5 bases and J by 8 bases, with 19 bases between the two germline ends. Written as DNA, the CDR3 is TGTGCCAGCAGCCTCGGCCGGGACCCATGGGACATTCAGTACTTC. This translates into CASSLGRDPWDIQYF.

This clonotype came up a few times. V gene TRBV5-1 combines with J gene TRBJ2-4, with 10 positions matching TRBD1. Germline loops: CDR1 SGHRS, CDR2 YFSETQ. The CDR3 is made up of 16 amino acids. V lost 0 bases, J lost 11 bases, and 11 bases stayed unmatched. CDR3 sequence (DNA): TGCGCCAGCAGCTTGGAACGTCTCGACAGGGGGCACCTTCAGTACTTC. Translated, it gives CASSLERLDRGHLQYF. Filled out from reference TRBV5-1 and TRBJ2-4, the complete variable domain reads KAGVTQTPRYLIKTRGQQVTLSCSPISGHRSVSWYQQTPGQGLQFLFEYFSETQRNKGNFPGRFSGRQFSNSRSEMNVSTLELGDSALYLCASSLERLDRGHLQYFGAGTRLSVL.

This clonotype was counted only a few times. The chain's CDR3 is CASSITVAKNIQYF. DNA for the CDR3: TGTGCCAGTAGTATAACAGTAGCCAAAAACATTCAGTACTTC. The chain combines TRBV19 with TRBJ2-4; D call uncertain. CDR3 length: 14 amino acids. The germline CDR1 and CDR2 sequences are LNHDA and SQIVND (reference sequence). V was trimmed by 2 bases and J by 0 bases, leaving 5 bases between them.

This clonotype has more than one count but fewer than ten. V and J are TRBV12-3 or TRBV12-4 and TRBJ1-4, with D unclear. Trimming pared 6 bases from V and 7 bases from J, leaving 9 bases between. This CDR3 region has 12 residues. CDR3 protein: CASSPSSEKLFF. In DNA, the CDR3 is TGTGCCAGCAGCCCTTCGAGTGAAAAACTGTTTTTT.

V and J are TRBV5-1 and TRBJ1-1; 8 bases align to TRBD1. Looked up from germline, CDR1 is SGHRS and CDR2 is YFSETQ. V shed 5 bases and J 5 bases; nucleotides not matched to a gene: 8. This CDR3 has 14 residues. The CDR3 region is CASSQYTGGTEAFF. The CDR3 region has the DNA TGCGCCAGCAGTCAGTACACAGGGGGAACTGAAGCTTTCTTT.

Many counts were recorded for this clonotype. The chain couples TRBV5-5 to TRBJ2-5; 9 nucleotides align to TRBD1. The CDR3 is 14 amino acids. V gave up 7 bases and J gave up 4 bases; unmatched junction bases: 8. Germline V gives CDR1 SGHKS, CDR2 YYEKEE (reference sequence). CDR3 in amino acids: CASDGDRAAETQYF. For the CDR3, the DNA is TGTGCCAGCGACGGGGACAGGGCGGCAGAGACCCAGTACTTC.

V and J are TRBV7-8 and TRBJ2-1; no clear D. With 2 bases removed from V and 7 bases from J, the gap between germline ends came to 9 bases. Per germline, CDR1 SGHVS and CDR2 FQNEAQ. This CDR3 comprises 13 residues. CDR3 DNA sequence: TGTGCCAGCAGCTTAACCTTAAGGAATGAGCAGTTCTTC. It encodes CASSLTLRNEQFF.

This clonotype was detected a few times. The V gene is TRBV20-1, the J gene TRBJ2-7; 9 nucleotides agree with TRBD2. Germline values: CDR1 DFQATT, CDR2 SNEGSKA (reference sequence). V dropped 6 bases and J dropped 1; count of bases not matched to a gene: 7. The CDR3 spans 14 residues. CDR3 DNA sequence: TGCAGTGCAAAAGGAAGCGGGGGGTCCTACGAGCAGTACTTC. It yields the protein CSAKGSGGSYEQYF.

This clonotype came up a few times. The V call is TRBV20-1, the J call TRBJ2-6; D gene ambiguous. Germline assignment: CDR1 DFQATT and CDR2 SNEGSKA (reference sequence). This CDR3 has 16 residues. The V gene lost 0 bases and the J gene lost 4 bases, with 13 bases spanning the gap. CDR3 in DNA: TGCAGTGCTAGAGATCTGGTAGTTGCCGGGGCCAACGTCCTGACTTTC. The encoded protein is CSARDLVVAGANVLTF.